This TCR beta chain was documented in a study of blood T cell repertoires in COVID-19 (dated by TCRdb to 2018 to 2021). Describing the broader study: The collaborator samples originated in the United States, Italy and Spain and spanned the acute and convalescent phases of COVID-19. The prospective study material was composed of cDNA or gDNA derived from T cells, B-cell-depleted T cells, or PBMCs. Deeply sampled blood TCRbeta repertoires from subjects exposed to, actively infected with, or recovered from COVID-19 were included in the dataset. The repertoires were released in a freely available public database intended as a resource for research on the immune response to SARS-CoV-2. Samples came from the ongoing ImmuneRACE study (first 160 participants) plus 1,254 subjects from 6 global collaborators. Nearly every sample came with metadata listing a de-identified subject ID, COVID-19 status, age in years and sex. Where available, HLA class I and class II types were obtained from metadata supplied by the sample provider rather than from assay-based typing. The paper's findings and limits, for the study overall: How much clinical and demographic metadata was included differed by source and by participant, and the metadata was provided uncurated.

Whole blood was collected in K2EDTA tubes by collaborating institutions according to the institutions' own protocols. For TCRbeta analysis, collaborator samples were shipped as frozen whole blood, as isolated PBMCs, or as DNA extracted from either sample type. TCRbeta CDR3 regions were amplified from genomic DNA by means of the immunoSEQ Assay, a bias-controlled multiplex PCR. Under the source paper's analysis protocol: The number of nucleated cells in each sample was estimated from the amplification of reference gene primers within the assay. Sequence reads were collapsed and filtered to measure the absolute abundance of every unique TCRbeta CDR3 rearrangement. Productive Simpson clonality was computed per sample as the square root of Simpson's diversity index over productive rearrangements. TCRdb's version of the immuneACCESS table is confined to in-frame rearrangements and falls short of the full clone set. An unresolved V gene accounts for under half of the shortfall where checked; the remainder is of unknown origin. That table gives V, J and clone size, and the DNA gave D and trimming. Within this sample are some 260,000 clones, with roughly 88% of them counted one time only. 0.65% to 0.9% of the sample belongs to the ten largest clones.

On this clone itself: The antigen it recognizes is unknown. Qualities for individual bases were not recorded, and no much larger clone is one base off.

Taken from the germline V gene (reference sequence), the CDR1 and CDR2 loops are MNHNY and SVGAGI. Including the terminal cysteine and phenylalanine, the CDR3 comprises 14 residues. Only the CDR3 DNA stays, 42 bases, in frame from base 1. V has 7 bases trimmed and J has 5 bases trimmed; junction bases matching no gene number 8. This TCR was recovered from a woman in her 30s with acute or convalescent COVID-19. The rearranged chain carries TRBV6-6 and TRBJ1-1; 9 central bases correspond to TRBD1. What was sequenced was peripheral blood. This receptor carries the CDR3 CASKAGTGRTEAFF. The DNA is TGTGCCAGCAAAGCCGGGACAGGGCGAACTGAAGCTTTCTTT.